The 14 T cell receptor beta chains given below trace back to one sample, sequenced in a study of OX40 agonist ivuxolimab in advanced cancers. Assay used: immunoSEQ multiplex PCR; TCRdb lists only in-frame clones, some missing. The sample holds 75,000 or so clones, just under 85% seen once. The sequenced sample was CD4+ or CD8+ T cells sorted from blood, obtained in a trial of the OX40 agonist ivuxolimab. All receptors come from an adult with an advanced solid tumor such as melanoma, head and neck, liver or kidney cancer.

The chain recombines TRBV9 with TRBJ1-1; TRBD1 might be the D (6 bases). The CDR3 has 15 residues. V was cut by 4 bases and J by 0 bases, with 13 bases left in between. Germline V gene data show CDR1 as SGDLS and CDR2 as YYNGEE. CDR3 sequence: CASSTSTGLNTEAFF. Written as DNA, the CDR3 is TGTGCCAGCAGCACGTCAACAGGGTTGAACACTGAAGCTTTCTTT.

The CDR3 reads CASSQDRQVDYGYTF. The CDR3 nucleotides are TGCGCCAGCAGCCAAGATCGTCAGGTCGACTATGGCTACACCTTC. This chain uses TRBV4-1 with TRBJ1-2; D gene unclear. This CDR3 has 15 residues. In germline, CDR1 is MGHRA, CDR2 YSYEKL. The germline V and J ends were trimmed by 0 bases and 3 bases, with 11 bases remaining between them.

V gene TRBV11-2 combines with J gene TRBJ1-4; 11 positions agree with TRBD1. CDR1 is SGHAT, CDR2 FQNNGV, per germline. With 3 bases clipped from V and 10 bases from J, the junction kept 1 base outside the gene matches. The CDR3 spans 13 residues. CDR3 residues: CASSFGTGGKLFF. CDR3 in DNA: TGTGCCAGCAGCTTTGGGACAGGGGGAAAACTGTTTTTT.

The rearrangement uses TRBV28 and TRBJ1-2; a possible D gene is TRBD1 (5 bases). The CDR3 runs to 16 residues. The V gene lost 6 bases and the J gene lost 6 bases, with 23 bases spanning the gap. Germline V gene lookup returns CDR1 MDHEN and CDR2 SYDVKM. The CDR3 sequence is CASSPSPGRARHGYTF. The CDR3 DNA is TGTGCCAGCAGCCCTTCTCCGGGACGAGCTAGGCATGGCTACACCTTC.

The CDR3 DNA is TGTGCCATCAGTCCCGGGACTAGCAATGAGCAGTTCTTC. Its translation is CAISPGTSNEQFF. V and J are TRBV10-3 and TRBJ2-1; 8 positions match TRBD2. Losses at the gene ends were 5 bases for V and 6 bases for J; bases not matched to a gene: 3. This CDR3 region has 13 residues. Germline V CDR1 and CDR2: ENHRY, SYGVKD.

The CDR3 loop reads CASSQAYREEETQYF. The CDR3 DNA sequence: TGTGCCAGCAGCCAAGCTTACAGGGAGGAAGAGACCCAGTACTTC. The chain joins TRBV5-4 to TRBJ2-5; D assignment may be TRBD1 or TRBD2 (6 bases each). The germline CDR1 and CDR2 sequences are SGHNT and YYREEE (reference sequence). Trimming removed 4 bases at V and 3 bases at J, with 16 bases between. This CDR3 comprises 15 residues. The complete variable domain, with remaining parts taken from reference TRBV5-4 and TRBJ2-5, reads ETGVTQSPTHLIKTRGQQVTLRCSSQSGHNTVSWYQQALGQGPQFIFQYYREEENGRGNFPPRFSGLQFPNYSSELNVNALELDDSALYLCASSQAYREEETQYFGPGTRLLVL.

The chain carries TRBV30 and TRBJ1-5; TRBD1 agrees at 8 bases. Trimming removed 4 bases from V and 2 bases from J; junction bases left unmatched: 10. The CDR3 runs to 16 residues. CDR1 is GTSNPN, CDR2 SVGIG, per germline (reference sequence). In DNA, the CDR3 is TGTGCCTGGACCCCCACAGGGGGATTGCGCAATCAGCCCCAGCATTTT. Encoded protein: CAWTPTGGLRNQPQHF.

The chain is built from TRBV29-1 and TRBJ1-1; weak D call: TRBD1 (5 bases). Trimming pared 8 bases from V and 7 bases from J, leaving 17 bases between. The CDR3 totals 12 residues. Germline values: CDR1 SQVTM, CDR2 ANQGSEA. As DNA, the CDR3 is TGCAGCTTTCAGGGCGGGTCCTATGAAGCTTTCTTT. This translates into CSFQGGSYEAFF.

This chain connects TRBV11-2 to TRBJ2-3; D not certain. Germline V CDR1 and CDR2: SGHAT, FQNNGV. The CDR3 runs 13 residues. Trimming cost V 2 bases and J 3 bases, with 6 bases left between them. In DNA, the CDR3 is TGTGCCAGCAGCTTAAGCCCGACAGATACGCAGTATTTT. The encoded protein is CASSLSPTDTQYF.

V gene TRBV5-6 combines with J gene TRBJ2-2; 11 bases are a match to TRBD2. Germline CDR1 is SGHDT and CDR2 is YYEEEE. With V trimmed by 5 bases and J by 0 bases, 12 bases remained unmatched. This CDR3 comprises 19 residues. The CDR3 nucleotides are TGTGCCAGCAGTTCGCCGACTAGCGGGATGCGCCCGAACACCGGGGAGCTGTTTTTT. This gives the protein CASSSPTSGMRPNTGELFF.

The rearrangement links TRBV13 to TRBJ2-7; no firm D call. The CDR3 is 14 amino acids. Trimming pared 0 bases from V and 2 bases from J, leaving 8 bases between. Germline V gene lookup returns CDR1 PRHDT and CDR2 FYEKMQ (reference sequence). The CDR3 reads CASSLGGQTYEQYF. The DNA of the CDR3 is TGTGCCAGCAGCTTAGGGGGCCAAACCTACGAGCAGTACTTC.

J is TRBJ2-7 and V is TRBV6-1; possible D gene TRBD2, 5 bases. Germline CDR1 reads MNHNS; CDR2 reads SASEGT. Deletions cut 6 bases from V and 4 bases from J, with 16 bases between. The CDR3 contains 14 residues. CDR3 protein: CASRREFERYEQYF. CDR3 coding DNA: TGTGCCAGCAGGAGGGAATTTGAAAGGTACGAGCAGTACTTC.

V usage is TRBV2 and J usage is TRBJ2-1; 7 nucleotides line up with TRBD2. With 0 bases clipped from V and 10 bases from J, the junction kept 6 bases outside the gene matches. The CDR3 extends over 14 amino acids. Germline CDR1 and CDR2: SNHLY and FYNNEI. CDR3: CASSEALKLAEQFF. The CDR3 nucleotides are TGTGCCAGCAGTGAAGCACTGAAACTAGCGGAGCAGTTCTTC. Supplemented by reference TRBV2 and TRBJ2-1, the full variable domain reads EPEVTQTPSHQVTQMGQEVILRCVPISNHLYFYWYRQILGQKVEFLVSFYNNEISEKSEIFDDQFSVERPDGSNFTLKIRSTKLEDSAMYFCASSEALKLAEQFFGPGTRLTVL.

The chain is built from TRBV11-2 and TRBJ1-2; D unclear. There are 15 residues in the CDR3. The V and J ends lost 0 bases and 0 bases respectively, with 8 bases between them. In germline, CDR1 is SGHAT, CDR2 FQNNGV. The CDR3 DNA reads as TGTGCCAGCAGCTTAGATGCAGAGCCTAACTATGGCTACACCTTC. Protein sequence: CASSLDAEPNYGYTF.